The 6 T cell receptor beta chains reported below all come from one sample, sequenced in a study of shared clonotypes between healthy human individuals. Selected positively for CCR7 and CD45RO-negative, naive CD8 cells excluded terminally differentiated effector memory CD45RA+ cells. Method: immunoSEQ multiplex PCR; TCRdb's copy keeps in-frame clones and lacks some. Counted here are roughly 2,000,000 clones, about 95% occurring once; the ten biggest clones make up 1.2%. Sequenced material: naive CD8+ T cells sorted from blood. These receptors were obtained from a man aged 18-30 years in good health.

The rearrangement joins TRBV28 to TRBJ2-1; TRBD1 matches 7 bases. V lost 4 bases to trimming and J lost 5 bases; unmatched junction nucleotides: 14. The CDR3 runs 17 residues. Germline CDR1 and CDR2: MDHEN and SYDVKM. The CDR3 DNA is TGTGCCAGCAGTTCCGTTAACAGGGGCATAGTGAACAATGAGCAGTTCTTC. It yields the protein CASSSVNRGIVNNEQFF.

The J gene is TRBJ2-7, the V gene TRBV7-2; 7 nucleotides align to TRBD2. With 1 base clipped from V and 0 bases from J, the junction kept 9 bases outside the gene matches. The length of the CDR3 is 17 residues. Germline V CDR1 and CDR2: SGHTA, FQGNSA. CDR3 residues: CASSLGTSGRNSYEQYF. The CDR3 nucleotides are TGTGCCAGCAGCTTAGGGACTAGTGGGAGGAACTCCTACGAGCAGTACTTC.

This chain links TRBV9 with TRBJ2-5; 9 bases are shared with TRBD1. Per the germline V gene, CDR1 is SGDLS and CDR2 is YYNGEE. V lost 3 bases and J lost 3; bases outside the gene matches: 9. The CDR3 has 16 amino acids. The CDR3 protein is CASSEQGAPYKETQYF. The DNA of the CDR3 is TGTGCCAGCAGCGAACAGGGGGCCCCTTACAAAGAGACCCAGTACTTC.

V is TRBV18 and J is TRBJ1-2, with D possibly matching TRBD1 (5 bases). The CDR3 totals 12 residues. The V and J ends lost 4 bases and 8 bases respectively, with 11 bases between them. Germline CDR1 is KGHSH and CDR2 is LQKENI. CDR3 sequence reads: CASSLTGQGYTF. CDR3 DNA: TGTGCCAGCTCACTAACCGGACAAGGCTACACCTTC.

V usage is TRBV11-2 and J usage is TRBJ1-2, with a weak D call TRBD1 (5 bases). Germline CDR1 reads SGHAT; CDR2 reads FQNNGV. With 0 bases removed from V and 0 bases from J, the gap between germline ends came to 11 bases. The CDR3 spans 16 residues. CDR3 in DNA: TGTGCCAGCAGCTTAGAATCAGGGATGCCTAACTATGGCTACACCTTC. This codes for CASSLESGMPNYGYTF.

V is TRBV7-9 and J is TRBJ2-2; the D is unclear. CDR3 length: 12 residues. Germline V gene lookup returns CDR1 SEHNR and CDR2 FQNEAQ (reference sequence). The V end was cut by 4 bases, the J end by 8 bases, with 8 bases between. CDR3 sequence: CASSSLTGELFF. CDR3 in DNA: TGTGCCAGCAGCTCGTTGACGGGGGAGCTGTTTTTT.